This T cell receptor beta chain was sequenced for a study of blood T cell repertoires in COVID-19. Germline CDR1 and CDR2: KGHDR and SFDVKD. With V trimmed by 4 bases and J by 0 bases, 14 bases remained unmatched. The CDR3 loop spans 20 amino acids. The method was immunoSEQ multiplex PCR; TCRdb's version includes in-frame clones alone and lacks a portion of them. The sample includes 60,000 to 70,000 clones, over 75% of them seen just once. The chain uses TRBV24-1 and TRBJ2-6, with 7 nucleotides matching TRBD1. The sequenced sample consisted of peripheral blood. The source of this sequence is an elderly man with acute or convalescent COVID-19. DNA for the CDR3: TGTGCCACCAGTGACCCCTCACCGGGACAGAGACCCTCTGGGGCCAACGTCCTGACTTTC. This translates into CATSDPSPGQRPSGANVLTF.